This note documents a single TCR beta chain sequence. Antigen specificity is unknown. Repertoires were generated with immunoSEQ multiplex PCR, while TCRdb's copy carries only in-frame clones and drops some. The sample lists some 160,000 clones, just under 95% seen once, with around 1.7% in the top ten. The data were taken from a study of T cell responses to AZD1222 COVID-19 vaccine. Regarding the study as a whole: Repertoire samples came only from after the peak T cell response. Spike as a whole was targeted by vaccine-associated CD4 TCRs, dominant at 160-218 and 743-854. Baseline serostatus was positive in only six AZD1222 recipients. The donor cohort was predominantly white British with a female majority, and clonal diversity may have been underestimated.

V was cut by 5 bases and J by 6 bases, with 16 bases left in between. This CDR3 spans 15 amino acids. The V gene's germline CDR1 is SNHLY and CDR2 FYNNEI. The source of this sequence is an adult in good health. The source material was peripheral blood, sampled on day 0 of AZD1222 vaccination. The J gene is TRBJ2-2, the V gene TRBV2, with a weak D call TRBD2 (5 bases). The CDR3 DNA reads as TGTGCCAGCAGTACGGACTTAGCGATCGCCGGGGAGCTGTTTTTT. This codes for CASSTDLAIAGELFF.